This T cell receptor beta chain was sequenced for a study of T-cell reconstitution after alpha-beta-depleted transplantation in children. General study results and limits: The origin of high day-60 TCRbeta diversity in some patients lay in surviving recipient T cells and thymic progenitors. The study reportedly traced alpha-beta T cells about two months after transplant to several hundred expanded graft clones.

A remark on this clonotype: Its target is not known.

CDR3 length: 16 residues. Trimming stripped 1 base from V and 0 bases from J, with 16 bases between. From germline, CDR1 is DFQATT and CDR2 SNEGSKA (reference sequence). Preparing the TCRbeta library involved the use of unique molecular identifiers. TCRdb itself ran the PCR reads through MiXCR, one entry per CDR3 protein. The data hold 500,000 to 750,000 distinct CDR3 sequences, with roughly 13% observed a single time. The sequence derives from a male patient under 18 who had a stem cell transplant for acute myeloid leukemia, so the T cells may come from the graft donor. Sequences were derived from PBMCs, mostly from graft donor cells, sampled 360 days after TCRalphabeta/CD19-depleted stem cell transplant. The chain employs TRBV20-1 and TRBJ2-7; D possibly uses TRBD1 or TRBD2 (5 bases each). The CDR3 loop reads CSARAQARGPSYEQYF. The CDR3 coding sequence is TGCAGTGCTAGAGCCCAAGCTCGGGGCCCCTCCTACGAGCAGTACTTC.